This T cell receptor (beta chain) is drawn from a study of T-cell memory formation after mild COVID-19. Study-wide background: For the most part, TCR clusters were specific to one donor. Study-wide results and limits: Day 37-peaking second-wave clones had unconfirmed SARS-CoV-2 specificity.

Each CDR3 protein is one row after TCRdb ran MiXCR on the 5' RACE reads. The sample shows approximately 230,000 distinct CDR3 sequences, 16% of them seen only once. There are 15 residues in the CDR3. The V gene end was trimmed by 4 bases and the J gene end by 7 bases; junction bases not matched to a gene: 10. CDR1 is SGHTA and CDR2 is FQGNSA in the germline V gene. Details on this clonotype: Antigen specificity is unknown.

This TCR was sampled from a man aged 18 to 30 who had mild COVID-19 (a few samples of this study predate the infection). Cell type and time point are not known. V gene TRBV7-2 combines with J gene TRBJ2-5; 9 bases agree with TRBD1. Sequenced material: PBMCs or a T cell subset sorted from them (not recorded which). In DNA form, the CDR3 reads TGTGCCAGCAGCTCCCGACAGGGGGGCCTAGGGACCCAGTACTTC. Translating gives CASSSRQGGLGTQYF.